The sample holds a few counts of the clone carrying this T cell receptor beta chain. All enrollees were roughly 18 to 95 years old and from roughly 26 US areas. Two negative PCRs, clearance, or symptom resolution had been documented for recovered Cohort 3 donors. Per the germline V gene, CDR1 is MGHRA and CDR2 is YSYEKL. V was pared by 1 base and J by 5 bases, with 11 bases between. The CDR3 totals 14 residues. Generated by immunoSEQ multiplex PCR, the TCRdb table keeps only in-frame clones and is missing some. The sample shows around 360,000 clones, about 88% of them seen only once. This entry belongs to a study of blood T cell repertoires in COVID-19. Whole-study context: Researchers got acute and convalescent COVID-19 samples from the United States, Italy and Spain.

The TCR was taken from a woman aged 25 to 45 who had recovered from COVID-19. The chain recombines TRBV4-1 with TRBJ1-2, with TRBD1 as a possible D gene (5 bases). The sequenced sample consisted of PBMCs or T cells enriched from blood (not recorded which). CDR3 sequence: CASSQVAGWYGYTF. The DNA of the CDR3 is TGCGCCAGCAGCCAAGTGGCAGGGTGGTATGGCTACACCTTC.